This T cell receptor (beta chain) came from a study of T-cell reconstitution after alpha-beta-depleted transplantation in children. This CDR3 spans 17 amino acids. V trimming: 4 bases; J trimming: 4 bases; junction bases outside the gene matches: 13. Per the germline V gene, CDR1 is SGHDT and CDR2 is YYEEEE. The TCRbeta library incorporated unique molecular identifiers. MiXCR, applied by TCRdb to the PCR reads, yields one record per CDR3 protein. The table has about 200,000 distinct CDR3 sequences, about 8.2% seen once. This clonotype has more than one count but fewer than ten. V usage is TRBV5-6 and J usage is TRBJ1-5; TRBD1 matches 8 bases. The sequences come from PBMCs, mostly from graft donor cells, collected 360 days after TCRalphabeta/CD19-depleted stem cell transplant. This TCR derives from a male patient between 2 and 15 years old who had a stem cell transplant for acute myeloid leukemia, so the T cells may come from the graft donor. DNA for the CDR3: TGTGCCAGCAGCCCCAGGCCCCGACAGGGGAGGAATCAGCCCCAGCATTTT. Translating it yields CASSPRPRQGRNQPQHF. Full variable domain (outside the CDR3, taken from reference TRBV5-6 and TRBJ1-5): DAGVTQSPTHLIKTRGQQVTLRCSPKSGHDTVSWYQQALGQGPQFIFQYYEEEERQRGNFPDRFSGHQFPNYSSELNVNALLLGDSALYLCASSPRPRQGRNQPQHFGDGTRLSIL.